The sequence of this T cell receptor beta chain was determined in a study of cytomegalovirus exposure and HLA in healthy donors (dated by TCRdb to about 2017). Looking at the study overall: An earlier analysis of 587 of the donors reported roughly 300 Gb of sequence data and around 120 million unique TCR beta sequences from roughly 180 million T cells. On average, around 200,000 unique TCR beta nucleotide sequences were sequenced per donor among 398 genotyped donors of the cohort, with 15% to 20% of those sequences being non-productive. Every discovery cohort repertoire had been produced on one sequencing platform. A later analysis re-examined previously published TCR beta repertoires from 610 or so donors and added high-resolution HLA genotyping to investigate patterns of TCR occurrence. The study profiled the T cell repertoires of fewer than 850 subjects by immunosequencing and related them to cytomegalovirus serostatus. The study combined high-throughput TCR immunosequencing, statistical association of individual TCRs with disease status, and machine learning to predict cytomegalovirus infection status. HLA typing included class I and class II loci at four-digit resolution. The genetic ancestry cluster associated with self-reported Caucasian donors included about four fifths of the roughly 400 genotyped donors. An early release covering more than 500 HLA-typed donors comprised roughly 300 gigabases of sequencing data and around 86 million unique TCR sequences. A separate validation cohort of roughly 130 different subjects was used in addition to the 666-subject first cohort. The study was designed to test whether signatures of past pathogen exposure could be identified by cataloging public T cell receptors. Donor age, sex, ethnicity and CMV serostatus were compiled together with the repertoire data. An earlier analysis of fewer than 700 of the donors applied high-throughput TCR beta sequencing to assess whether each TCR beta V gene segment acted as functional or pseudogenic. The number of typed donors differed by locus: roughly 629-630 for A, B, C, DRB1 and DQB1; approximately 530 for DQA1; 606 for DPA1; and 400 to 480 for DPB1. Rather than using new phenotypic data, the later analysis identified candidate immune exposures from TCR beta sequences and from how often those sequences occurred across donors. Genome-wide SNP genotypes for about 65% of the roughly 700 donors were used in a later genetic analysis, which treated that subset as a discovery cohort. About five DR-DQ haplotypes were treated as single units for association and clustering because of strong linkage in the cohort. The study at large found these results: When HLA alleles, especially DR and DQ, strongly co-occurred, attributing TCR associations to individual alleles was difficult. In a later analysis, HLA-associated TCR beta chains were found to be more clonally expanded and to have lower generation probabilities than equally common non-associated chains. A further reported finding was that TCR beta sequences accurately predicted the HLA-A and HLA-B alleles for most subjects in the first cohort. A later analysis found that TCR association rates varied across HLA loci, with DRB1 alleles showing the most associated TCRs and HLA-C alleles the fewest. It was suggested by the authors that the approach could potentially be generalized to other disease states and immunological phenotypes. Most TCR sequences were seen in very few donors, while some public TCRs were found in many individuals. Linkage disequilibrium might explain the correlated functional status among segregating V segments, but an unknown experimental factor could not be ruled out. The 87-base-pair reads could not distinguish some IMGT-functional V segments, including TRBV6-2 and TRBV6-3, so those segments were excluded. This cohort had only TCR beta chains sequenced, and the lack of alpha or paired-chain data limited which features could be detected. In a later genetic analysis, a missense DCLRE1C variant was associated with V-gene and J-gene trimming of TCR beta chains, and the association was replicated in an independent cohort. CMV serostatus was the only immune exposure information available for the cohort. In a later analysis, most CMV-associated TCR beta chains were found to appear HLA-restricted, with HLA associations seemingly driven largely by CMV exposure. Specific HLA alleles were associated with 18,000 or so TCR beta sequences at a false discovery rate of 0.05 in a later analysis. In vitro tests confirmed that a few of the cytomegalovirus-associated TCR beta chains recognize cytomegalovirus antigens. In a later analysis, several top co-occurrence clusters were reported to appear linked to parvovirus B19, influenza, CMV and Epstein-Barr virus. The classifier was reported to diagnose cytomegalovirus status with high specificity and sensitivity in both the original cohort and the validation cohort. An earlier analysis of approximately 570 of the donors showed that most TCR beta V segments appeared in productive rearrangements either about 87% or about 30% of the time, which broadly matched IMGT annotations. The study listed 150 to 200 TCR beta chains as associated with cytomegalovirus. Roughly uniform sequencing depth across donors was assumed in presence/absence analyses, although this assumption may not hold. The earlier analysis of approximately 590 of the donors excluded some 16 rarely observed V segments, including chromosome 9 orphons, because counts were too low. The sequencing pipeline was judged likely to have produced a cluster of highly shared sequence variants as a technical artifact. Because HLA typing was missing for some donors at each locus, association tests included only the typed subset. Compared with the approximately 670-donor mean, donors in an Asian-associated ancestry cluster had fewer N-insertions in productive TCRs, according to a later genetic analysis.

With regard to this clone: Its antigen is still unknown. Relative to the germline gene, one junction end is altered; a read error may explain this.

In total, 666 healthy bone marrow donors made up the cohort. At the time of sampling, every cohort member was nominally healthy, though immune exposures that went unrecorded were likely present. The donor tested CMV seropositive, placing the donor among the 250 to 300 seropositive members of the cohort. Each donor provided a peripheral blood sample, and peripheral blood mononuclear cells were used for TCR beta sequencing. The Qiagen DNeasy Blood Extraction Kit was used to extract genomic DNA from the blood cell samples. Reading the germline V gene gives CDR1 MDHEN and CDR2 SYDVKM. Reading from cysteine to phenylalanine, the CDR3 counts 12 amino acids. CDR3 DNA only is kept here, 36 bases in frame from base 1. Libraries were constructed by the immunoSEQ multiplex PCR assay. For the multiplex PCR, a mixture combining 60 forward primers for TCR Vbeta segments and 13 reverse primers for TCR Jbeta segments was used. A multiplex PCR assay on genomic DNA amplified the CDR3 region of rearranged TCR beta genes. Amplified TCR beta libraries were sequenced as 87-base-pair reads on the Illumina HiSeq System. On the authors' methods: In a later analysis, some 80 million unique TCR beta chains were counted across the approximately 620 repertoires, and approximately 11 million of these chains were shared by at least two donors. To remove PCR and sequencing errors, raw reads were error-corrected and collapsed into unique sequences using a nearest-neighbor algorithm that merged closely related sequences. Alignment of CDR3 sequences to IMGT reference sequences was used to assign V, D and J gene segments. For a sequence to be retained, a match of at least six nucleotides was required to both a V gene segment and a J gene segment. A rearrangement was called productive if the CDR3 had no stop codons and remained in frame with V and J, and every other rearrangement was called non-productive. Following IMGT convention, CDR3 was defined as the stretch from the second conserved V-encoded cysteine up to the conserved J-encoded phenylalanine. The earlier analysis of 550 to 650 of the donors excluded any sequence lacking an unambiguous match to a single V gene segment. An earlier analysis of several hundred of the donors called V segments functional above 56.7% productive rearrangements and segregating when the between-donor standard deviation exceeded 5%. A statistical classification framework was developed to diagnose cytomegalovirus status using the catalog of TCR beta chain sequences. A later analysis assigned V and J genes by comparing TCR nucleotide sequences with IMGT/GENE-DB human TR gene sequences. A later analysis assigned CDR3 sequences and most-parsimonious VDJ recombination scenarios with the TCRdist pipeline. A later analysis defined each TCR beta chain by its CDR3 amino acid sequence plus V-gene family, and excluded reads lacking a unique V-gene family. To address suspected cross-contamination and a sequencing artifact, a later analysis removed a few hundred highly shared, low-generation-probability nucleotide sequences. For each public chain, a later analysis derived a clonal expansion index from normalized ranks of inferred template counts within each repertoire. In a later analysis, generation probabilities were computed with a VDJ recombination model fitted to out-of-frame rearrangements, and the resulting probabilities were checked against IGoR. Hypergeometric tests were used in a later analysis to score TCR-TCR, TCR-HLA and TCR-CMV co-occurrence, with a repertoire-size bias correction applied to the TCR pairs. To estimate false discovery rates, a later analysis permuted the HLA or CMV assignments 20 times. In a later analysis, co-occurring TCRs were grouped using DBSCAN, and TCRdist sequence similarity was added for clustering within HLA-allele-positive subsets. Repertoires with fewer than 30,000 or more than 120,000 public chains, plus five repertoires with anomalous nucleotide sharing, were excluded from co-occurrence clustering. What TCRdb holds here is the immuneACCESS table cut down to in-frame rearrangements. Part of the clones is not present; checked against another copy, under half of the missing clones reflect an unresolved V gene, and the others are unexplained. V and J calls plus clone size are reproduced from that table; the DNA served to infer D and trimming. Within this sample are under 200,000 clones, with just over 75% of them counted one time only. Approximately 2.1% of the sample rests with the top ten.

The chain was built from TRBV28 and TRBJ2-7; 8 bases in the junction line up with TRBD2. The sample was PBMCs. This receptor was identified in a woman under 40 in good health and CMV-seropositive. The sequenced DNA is TGTGCCAGCACTTCCCCCGGGACTAGTCAACGCTTC. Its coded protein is CASTSPGTSQRF. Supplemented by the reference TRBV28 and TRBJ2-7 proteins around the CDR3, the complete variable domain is DVKVTQSSRYLVKRTGEKVFLECVQDMDHENMFWYRQDPGLGLRLIYFSYDVKMKEKGDIPEGYSVSREKKERFSLILESASTNQTSMYLCASTSPGTSQRFGPGTRLTVT.